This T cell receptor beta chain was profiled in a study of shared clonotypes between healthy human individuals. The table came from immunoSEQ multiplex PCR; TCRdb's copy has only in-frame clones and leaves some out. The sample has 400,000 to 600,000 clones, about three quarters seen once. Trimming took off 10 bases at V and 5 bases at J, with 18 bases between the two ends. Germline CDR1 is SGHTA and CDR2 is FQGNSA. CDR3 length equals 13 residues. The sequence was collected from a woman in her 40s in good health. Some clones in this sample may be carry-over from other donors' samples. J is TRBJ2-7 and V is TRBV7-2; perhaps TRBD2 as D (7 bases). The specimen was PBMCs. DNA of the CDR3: TGTGCCACCAGAAGGGGGGGGCGGGACGAGCAGTACTTC. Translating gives CATRRGGRDEQYF.